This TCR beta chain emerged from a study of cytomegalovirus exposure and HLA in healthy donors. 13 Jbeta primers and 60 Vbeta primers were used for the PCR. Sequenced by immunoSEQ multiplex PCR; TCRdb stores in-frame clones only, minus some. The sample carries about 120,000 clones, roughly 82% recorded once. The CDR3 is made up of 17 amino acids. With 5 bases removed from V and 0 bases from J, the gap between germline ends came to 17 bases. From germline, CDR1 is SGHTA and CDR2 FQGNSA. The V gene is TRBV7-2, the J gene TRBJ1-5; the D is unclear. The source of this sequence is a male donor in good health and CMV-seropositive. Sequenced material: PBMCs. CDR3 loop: CASSHAGMGFSNQPQHF. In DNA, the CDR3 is TGTGCCAGCAGCCACGCGGGTATGGGTTTTAGCAATCAGCCCCAGCATTTT.